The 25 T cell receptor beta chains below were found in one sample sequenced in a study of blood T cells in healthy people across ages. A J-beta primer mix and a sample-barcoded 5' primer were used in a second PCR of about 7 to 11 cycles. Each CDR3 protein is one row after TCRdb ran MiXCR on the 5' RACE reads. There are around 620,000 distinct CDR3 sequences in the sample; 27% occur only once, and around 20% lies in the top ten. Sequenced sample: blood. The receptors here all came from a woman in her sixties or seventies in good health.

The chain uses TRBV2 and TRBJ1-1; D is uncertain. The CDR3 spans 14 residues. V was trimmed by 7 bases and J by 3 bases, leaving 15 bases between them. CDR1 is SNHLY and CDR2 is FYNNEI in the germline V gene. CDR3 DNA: TGTGCCAGCAATGGTTGGGGAGGGTACACTGAAGCTTTCTTT. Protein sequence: CASNGWGGYTEAFF.

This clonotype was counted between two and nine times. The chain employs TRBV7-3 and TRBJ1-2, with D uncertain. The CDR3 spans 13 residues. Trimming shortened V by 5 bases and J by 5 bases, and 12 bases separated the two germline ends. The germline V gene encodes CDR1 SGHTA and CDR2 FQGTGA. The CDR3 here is CASSPGREYGYTF. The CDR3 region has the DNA TGTGCCAGCAGCCCCGGAAGGGAGTATGGCTACACCTTC.

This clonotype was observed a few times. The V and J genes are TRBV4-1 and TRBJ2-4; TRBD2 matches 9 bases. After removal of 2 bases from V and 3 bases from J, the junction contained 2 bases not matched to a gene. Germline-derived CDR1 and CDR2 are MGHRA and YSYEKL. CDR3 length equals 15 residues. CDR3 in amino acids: CASSQTLAGKNIQYF. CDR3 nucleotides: TGCGCCAGCAGCCAAACACTAGCGGGCAAAAACATTCAGTACTTC.

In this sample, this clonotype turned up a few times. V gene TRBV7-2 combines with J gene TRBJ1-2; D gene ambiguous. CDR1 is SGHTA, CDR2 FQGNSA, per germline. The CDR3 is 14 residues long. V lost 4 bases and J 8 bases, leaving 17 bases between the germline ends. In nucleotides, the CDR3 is TGTGCCAGCAGCTCAGACCAAAATGCGAGAGGCTACACCTTC. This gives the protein CASSSDQNARGYTF.

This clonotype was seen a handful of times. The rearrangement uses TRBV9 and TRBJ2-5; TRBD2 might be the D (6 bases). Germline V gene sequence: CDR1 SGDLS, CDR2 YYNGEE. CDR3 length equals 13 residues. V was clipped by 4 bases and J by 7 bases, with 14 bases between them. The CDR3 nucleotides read TGTGCCAGCAGCACGGGACCCGGGGGGACCCAGTACTTC. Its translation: CASSTGPGGTQYF. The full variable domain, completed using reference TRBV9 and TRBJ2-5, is DSGVTQTPKHLITATGQRVTLRCSPRSGDLSVYWYQQSLDQGLQFLIQYYNGEERAKGNILERFSAQQFPDLHSELNLSSLELGDSALYFCASSTGPGGTQYFGPGTRLLVL.

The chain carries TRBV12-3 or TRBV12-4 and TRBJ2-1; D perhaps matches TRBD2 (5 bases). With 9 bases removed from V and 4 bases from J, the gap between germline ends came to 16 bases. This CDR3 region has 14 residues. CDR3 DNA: TGTGCCAGTAGCCACCGAGGGCTGTACAATGAGCAGTTCTTC. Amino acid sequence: CASSHRGLYNEQFF.

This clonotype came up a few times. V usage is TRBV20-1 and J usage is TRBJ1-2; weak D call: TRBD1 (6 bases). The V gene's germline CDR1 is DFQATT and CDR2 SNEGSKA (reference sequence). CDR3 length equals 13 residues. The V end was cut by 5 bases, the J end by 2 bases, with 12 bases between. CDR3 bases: TGCAGTGCTCCCTGGGGGGGCAACTATGGCTACACCTTC. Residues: CSAPWGGNYGYTF.

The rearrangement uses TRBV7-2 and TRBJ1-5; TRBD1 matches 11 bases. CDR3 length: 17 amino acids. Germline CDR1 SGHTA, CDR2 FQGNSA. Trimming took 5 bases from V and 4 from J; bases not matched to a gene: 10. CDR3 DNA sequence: TGTGCCAGCAGCCCCGGTGGGACAGGGGGATGGAATCAGCCCCAGCATTTT. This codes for CASSPGGTGGWNQPQHF.

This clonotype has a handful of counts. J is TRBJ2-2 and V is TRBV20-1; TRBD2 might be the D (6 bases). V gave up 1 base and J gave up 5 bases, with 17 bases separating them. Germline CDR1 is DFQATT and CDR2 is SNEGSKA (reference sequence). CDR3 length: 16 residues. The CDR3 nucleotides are TGCAGTGCTAGAGGGGCGGGAAGCGGGTTAACCGGGGAGCTGTTTTTT. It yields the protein CSARGAGSGLTGELFF.

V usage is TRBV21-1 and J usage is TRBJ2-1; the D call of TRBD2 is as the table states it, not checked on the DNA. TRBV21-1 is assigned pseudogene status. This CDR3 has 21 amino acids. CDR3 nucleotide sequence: TGTGCCAGCAGCTCATCCGCCCCTGGACTAGCGGGGGGGAGCTCCTACAATGAGCAGTTCTTC. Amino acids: CASSSSAPGLAGGSSYNEQFF.

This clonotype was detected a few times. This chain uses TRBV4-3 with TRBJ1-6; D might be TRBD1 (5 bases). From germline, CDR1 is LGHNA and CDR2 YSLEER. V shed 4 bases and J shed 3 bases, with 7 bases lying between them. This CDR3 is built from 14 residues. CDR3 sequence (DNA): TGCGCCAGCAGCCGGGACGGCTATAATTCACCCCTCCACTTT. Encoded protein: CASSRDGYNSPLHF.

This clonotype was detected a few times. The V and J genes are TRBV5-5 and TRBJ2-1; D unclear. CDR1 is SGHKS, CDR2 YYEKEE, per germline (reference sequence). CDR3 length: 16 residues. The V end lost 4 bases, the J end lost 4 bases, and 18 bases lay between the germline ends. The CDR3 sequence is CASSPLPSRGYNEQFF. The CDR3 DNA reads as TGTGCCAGCAGCCCACTCCCCTCGCGCGGATACAATGAGCAGTTCTTC.

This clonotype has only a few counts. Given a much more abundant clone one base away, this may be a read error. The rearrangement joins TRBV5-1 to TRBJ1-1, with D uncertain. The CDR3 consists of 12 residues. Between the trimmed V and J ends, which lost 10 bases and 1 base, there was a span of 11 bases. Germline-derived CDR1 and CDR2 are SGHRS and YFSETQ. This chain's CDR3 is CAGKEPNTEAFF. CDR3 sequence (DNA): TGCGCCGGTAAGGAACCGAACACTGAAGCTTTCTTT.

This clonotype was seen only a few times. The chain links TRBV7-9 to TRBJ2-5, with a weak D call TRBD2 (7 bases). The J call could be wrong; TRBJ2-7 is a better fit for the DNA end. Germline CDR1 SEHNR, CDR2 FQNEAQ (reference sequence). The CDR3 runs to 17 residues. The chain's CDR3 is CASVFGSWGGPSYEQYF. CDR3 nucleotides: TGTGCCAGCGTCTTCGGTTCTTGGGGGGGGCCTTCCTACGAGCAGTACTTC.

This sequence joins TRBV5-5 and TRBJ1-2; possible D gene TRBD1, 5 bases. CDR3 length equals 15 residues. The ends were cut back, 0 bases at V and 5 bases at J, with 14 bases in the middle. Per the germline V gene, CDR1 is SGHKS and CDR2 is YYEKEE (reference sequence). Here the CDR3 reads CASSLAGGQGYGYTF. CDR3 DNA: TGTGCCAGCAGCTTGGCCGGGGGTCAGGGATATGGCTACACCTTC.

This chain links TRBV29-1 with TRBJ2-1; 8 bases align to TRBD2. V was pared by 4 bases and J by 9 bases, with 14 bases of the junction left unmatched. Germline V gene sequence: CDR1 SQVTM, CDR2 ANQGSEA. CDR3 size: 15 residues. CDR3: CSVVAGLGGESEQFF. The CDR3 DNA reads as TGCAGCGTTGTAGCGGGGTTAGGTGGGGAGAGTGAGCAGTTCTTC.

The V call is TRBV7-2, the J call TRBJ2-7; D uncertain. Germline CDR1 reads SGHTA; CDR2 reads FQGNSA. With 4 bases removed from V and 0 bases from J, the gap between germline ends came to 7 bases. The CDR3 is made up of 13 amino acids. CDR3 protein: CASSSTSSYEQYF. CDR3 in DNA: TGTGCCAGCAGCTCCACAAGCTCCTACGAGCAGTACTTC.

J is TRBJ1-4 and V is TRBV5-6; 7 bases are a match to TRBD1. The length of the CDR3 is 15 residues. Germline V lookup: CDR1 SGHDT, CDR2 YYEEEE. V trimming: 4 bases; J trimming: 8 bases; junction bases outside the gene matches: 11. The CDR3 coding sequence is TGTGCCAGCAGCGAACAGGGGAGAATGTACGAAAAACTGTTTTTT. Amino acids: CASSEQGRMYEKLFF.

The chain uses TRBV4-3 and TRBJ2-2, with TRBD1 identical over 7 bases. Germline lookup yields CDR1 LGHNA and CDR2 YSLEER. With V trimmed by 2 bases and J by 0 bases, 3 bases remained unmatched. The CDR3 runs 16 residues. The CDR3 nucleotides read TGCGCCAGCAGCCAAACAGGGGTCCCGAACACCGGGGAGCTGTTTTTT. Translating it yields CASSQTGVPNTGELFF.

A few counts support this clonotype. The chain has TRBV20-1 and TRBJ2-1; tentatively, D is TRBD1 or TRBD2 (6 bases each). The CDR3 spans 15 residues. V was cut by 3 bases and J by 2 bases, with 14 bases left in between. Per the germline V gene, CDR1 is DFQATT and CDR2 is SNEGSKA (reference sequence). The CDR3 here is CSASVPGATYNEQFF. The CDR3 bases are TGCAGTGCTAGTGTTCCGGGGGCCACCTACAATGAGCAGTTCTTC.

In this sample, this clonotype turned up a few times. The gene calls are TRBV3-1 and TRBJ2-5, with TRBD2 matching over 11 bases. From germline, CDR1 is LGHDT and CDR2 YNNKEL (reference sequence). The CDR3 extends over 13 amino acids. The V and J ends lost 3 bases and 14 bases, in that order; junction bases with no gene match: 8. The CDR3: CASSHFTSGGQYF. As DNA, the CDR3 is TGTGCCAGCAGCCATTTCACTAGCGGGGGACAATACTTC.

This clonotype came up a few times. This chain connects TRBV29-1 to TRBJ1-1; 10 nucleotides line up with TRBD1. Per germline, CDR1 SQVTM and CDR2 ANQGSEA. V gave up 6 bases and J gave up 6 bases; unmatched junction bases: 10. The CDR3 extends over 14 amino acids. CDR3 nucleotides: TGCAGCGTGGGCCGGACAGGGGGTAGACCTGAAGCTTTCTTT. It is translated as CSVGRTGGRPEAFF. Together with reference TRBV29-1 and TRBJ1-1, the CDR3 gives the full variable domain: SAVISQKPSRDICQRGTSLTIQCQVDSQVTMMFWYRQQPGQSLTLIATANQGSEATYESGFVIDKFPISRPNLTFSTLTVSNMSPEDSSIYLCSVGRTGGRPEAFFGQGTRLTVV.

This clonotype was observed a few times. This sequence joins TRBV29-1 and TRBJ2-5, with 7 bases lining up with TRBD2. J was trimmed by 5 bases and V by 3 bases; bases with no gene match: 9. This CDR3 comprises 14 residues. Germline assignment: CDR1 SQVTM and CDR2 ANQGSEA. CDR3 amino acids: CSVERGIKLETQYF. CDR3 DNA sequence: TGCAGCGTTGAGCGGGGGATAAAGCTGGAGACCCAGTACTTC. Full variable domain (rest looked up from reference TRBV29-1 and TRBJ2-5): SAVISQKPSRDICQRGTSLTIQCQVDSQVTMMFWYRQQPGQSLTLIATANQGSEATYESGFVIDKFPISRPNLTFSTLTVSNMSPEDSSIYLCSVERGIKLETQYFGPGTRLLVL.

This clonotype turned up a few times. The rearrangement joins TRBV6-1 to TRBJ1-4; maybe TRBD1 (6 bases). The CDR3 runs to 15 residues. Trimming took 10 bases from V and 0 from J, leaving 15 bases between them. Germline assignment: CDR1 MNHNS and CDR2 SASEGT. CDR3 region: CATSWTVATNEKLFF. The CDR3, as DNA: TGTGCCACGTCCTGGACAGTTGCAACTAATGAAAAACTGTTTTTT.

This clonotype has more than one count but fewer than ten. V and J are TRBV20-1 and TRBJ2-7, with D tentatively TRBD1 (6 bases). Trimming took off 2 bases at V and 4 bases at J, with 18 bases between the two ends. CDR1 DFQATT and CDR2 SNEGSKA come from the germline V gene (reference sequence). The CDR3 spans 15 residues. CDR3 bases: TGCAGTGCTAGACGCAGGGGCAGGGATGGGTACGAGCAGTACTTC. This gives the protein CSARRRGRDGYEQYF.